A selection of T cell receptor beta chains follows, all from one sample in a study of human T cells and chemical hapten exposure. TCRdb re-derived calls from the RACE reads in MiXCR, one entry per CDR3 protein. The sample has a few hundred thousand distinct CDR3 sequences; 4.8% are singletons. The sequencing here drew on whole blood, taken in connection with sensitization to the hapten diphenylcyclopropenone (DPC). These receptors all stem from a woman aged 45-65 years with alopecia areata. Some clones in this sample may be carry-over from other donors' samples. CDR3s include the opening cysteine and the closing phenylalanine or tryptophan. A D gene is named only where the DNA matches it firmly. Only some rows state a clone size, as once, few, many or a class for expanded clones.

many,TRBJ2-3,.,TRBV29-1,CSVTAPGDTQYF,TGCAGCGTAACCGCCCCGGGAGATACGCAGTATTTT
.,TRBJ1-5,.,TRBV5-4,CASSLGPSQGQPQHF,TGTGCCAGCAGCTTAGGACCATCTCAGGGTCAGCCCCAGCATTTT
few,TRBJ1-1,.,TRBV4-3,CASSQSVGYGTEAFF,TGCGCCAGCAGCCAGTCGGTAGGGTATGGGACTGAAGCTTTCTTT
many,TRBJ2-7,TRBD1,TRBV6-1,CASSIISGTGSNF,TGTGCCAGCAGCATAATCTCCGGGACAGGGAGTAACTTC
many,TRBJ1-1,.,TRBV20-1,CSAPSISNTEAFF,TGCAGTGCCCCAAGTATATCGAACACTGAAGCTTTCTTT
.,TRBJ2-1,.,TRBV29-1,CSVEDPDRLYNEQFF,TGCAGCGTTGAAGATCCGGACAGACTGTACAATGAGCAGTTCTTC
many,TRBJ2-7,.,TRBV20-1,CSARHQRTIYEQYF,TGCAGTGCTAGACACCAGCGCACTATCTACGAGCAGTACTTC
once,TRBJ1-4,TRBD1,TRBV5-1,CASSPRGQVATNEKLFF,TGCGCCAGCAGCCCCAGGGGACAGGTTGCAACTAATGAAAAACTGTTTTTT
.,TRBJ1-5,.,TRBV2,CASTGDYSNQPQHF,TGTGCCAGCACAGGGGATTATAGCAATCAGCCCCAGCATTTT
many,TRBJ2-2,TRBD2,TRBV12-3/TRBV12-4,CASSKTSGSTGELFF,TGTGCCAGCAGTAAAACTAGCGGGTCAACCGGGGAGCTGTTTTTT